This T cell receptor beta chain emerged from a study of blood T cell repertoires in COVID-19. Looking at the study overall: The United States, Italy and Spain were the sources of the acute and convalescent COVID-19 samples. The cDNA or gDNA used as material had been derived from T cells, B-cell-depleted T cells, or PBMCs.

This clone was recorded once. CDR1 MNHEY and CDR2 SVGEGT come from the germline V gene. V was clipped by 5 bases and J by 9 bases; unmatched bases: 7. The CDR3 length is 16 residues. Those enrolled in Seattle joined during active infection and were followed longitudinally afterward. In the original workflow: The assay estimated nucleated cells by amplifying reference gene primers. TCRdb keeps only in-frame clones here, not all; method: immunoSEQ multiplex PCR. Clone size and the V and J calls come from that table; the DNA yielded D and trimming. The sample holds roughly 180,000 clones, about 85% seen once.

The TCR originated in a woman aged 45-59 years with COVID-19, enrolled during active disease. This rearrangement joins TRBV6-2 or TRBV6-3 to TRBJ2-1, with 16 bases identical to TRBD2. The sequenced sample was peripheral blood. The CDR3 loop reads CASSHGTSGGAFEQFF. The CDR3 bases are TGTGCCAGCAGTCATGGGACTAGCGGGGGGGCCTTTGAGCAGTTCTTC.